Listed here are 21 T cell receptor beta chains from one sample, sequenced in a study of shared clonotypes between healthy human individuals. Assay: immunoSEQ multiplex PCR; the TCRdb copy retains only in-frame clones and omits some. The sample shows about 2.4 million clones, under 95% of them seen only once. Sequencing was performed on naive CD4+ T cells from PBMCs. Subset in this sample: CD45RA+ positively selected. The receptors come from a man younger than 30 in good health. Some clones in this sample may be carry-over from other donors' samples.

J is TRBJ2-2 and V is TRBV9; 9 bases map to TRBD2. The V gene's germline CDR1 is SGDLS and CDR2 YYNGEE. This CDR3 region has 17 residues. Trimming took 3 bases from V and 2 from J; bases not matched to a gene: 8. The CDR3 nucleotides read TGTGCCAGCAGCGCAACCCGGGGACTAGCCAACACCGGGGAGCTGTTTTTT. It codes for CASSATRGLANTGELFF.

The chain has TRBV11-2 and TRBJ2-3; 12 bases are shared with TRBD1. The CDR3 totals 15 residues. V shed 5 bases, J shed 5 bases, and the junction held 5 bases outside the gene matches. CDR1 and CDR2 from the germline V gene are SGHAT and FQNNGV. The CDR3 here is CASSRDRGQIDTQYF. The CDR3 region has the DNA TGTGCCAGCAGCCGGGACAGGGGGCAGATAGATACGCAGTATTTT.

This chain links TRBV28 with TRBJ2-4; D gene unclear. Germline-derived CDR1 and CDR2 are MDHEN and SYDVKM. Trimming took 5 bases from V and 1 from J, leaving 21 bases between them. The CDR3 totals 18 residues. CDR3 DNA: TGTGCCAGCAGTCCTCGGCTCGGTAAGGGTGCTGCCAAAAACATTCAGTACTTC. Translating it yields CASSPRLGKGAAKNIQYF.

This sequence joins TRBV28 and TRBJ2-1; a possible D gene is TRBD2 (6 bases). The germline V and J ends were trimmed by 3 bases and 5 bases, with 20 bases remaining between them. Germline CDR1 and CDR2: MDHEN and SYDVKM. The CDR3 has 17 residues. CDR3: CASSFPKGRLGDNEQFF. The CDR3 coding sequence is TGTGCCAGCAGTTTCCCTAAAGGGCGACTAGGGGACAATGAGCAGTTCTTC.

This clone appeared a few times. The rearrangement uses TRBV9 and TRBJ1-1; D is ambiguous. The germline CDR1 and CDR2 sequences are SGDLS and YYNGEE. This CDR3 spans 14 amino acids. V lost 0 bases, J lost 4 bases, and 10 bases lay in between. The chain's CDR3 is CASSVVLGFTEAFF. DNA of the CDR3: TGTGCCAGCAGCGTAGTTTTGGGGTTCACTGAAGCTTTCTTT.

The count of this clone is one. The chain links TRBV6-5 to TRBJ2-1; the match to TRBD1 covers 7 bases. J lost 0 bases, V lost 6 bases, and 2 bases had no gene match. Germline V lookup: CDR1 MNHEY, CDR2 SVGAGI. The CDR3 is 14 amino acids. This chain's CDR3 is CASRPGGSYNEQFF. In DNA, the CDR3 is TGTGCCAGCAGACCAGGGGGCTCCTACAATGAGCAGTTCTTC.

The chain recombines TRBV6-5 with TRBJ2-3, with a weak D call TRBD2 (6 bases). The CDR3 is 13 residues long. V shed 7 bases and J shed 0 bases, with 8 bases lying between them. CDR1 is MNHEY and CDR2 is SVGAGI in the germline V gene. This CDR3 is CASTRGSTDTQYF. The CDR3 coding sequence is TGTGCCAGCACCCGGGGGAGCACAGATACGCAGTATTTT.

The chain recombines TRBV11-2 with TRBJ2-5, with D hard to call. From germline, CDR1 is SGHAT and CDR2 FQNNGV. V lost 1 base to trimming and J lost 5 bases, with 11 bases between them. CDR3 length equals 14 residues. The CDR3 here is CASSLGVAGETQYF. The CDR3 DNA sequence: TGTGCCAGCAGCTTAGGGGTAGCCGGCGAGACCCAGTACTTC.

This sequence joins TRBV19 and TRBJ1-4, with 7 bases identical to TRBD1. V was pared by 10 bases and J by 4 bases, with 6 bases of the junction left unmatched. The CDR3 runs to 13 residues. Germline V lookup: CDR1 LNHDA, CDR2 SQIVND (reference sequence). In nucleotides, the CDR3 is TGTGCCACTGAGGACAGGTTTAATGAAAAACTGTTTTTT. Residues: CATEDRFNEKLFF.

The J gene is TRBJ1-1, the V gene TRBV7-3; D is possibly TRBD1 (5 bases). The V gene lost 6 bases and the J gene lost 4 bases, with 12 bases spanning the gap. The V gene's germline CDR1 is SGHTA and CDR2 FQGTGA. The CDR3 contains 13 residues. CDR3 region: CASSPDGGTEAFF. CDR3 bases: TGTGCCAGCAGTCCCGATGGGGGCACTGAAGCTTTCTTT.

The chain joins TRBV19 to TRBJ2-1, with D possibly being TRBD2 (5 bases). Germline CDR1 and CDR2: LNHDA and SQIVND (reference sequence). V lost 4 bases and J 6 bases, leaving 13 bases between the germline ends. There are 14 residues in the CDR3. CDR3 sequence reads: CASSNLPRGNEQFF. CDR3 in DNA: TGTGCCAGTAGTAATTTGCCCCGGGGCAATGAGCAGTTCTTC.

V and J are TRBV28 and TRBJ1-5, with 10 bases identical to TRBD1. Germline CDR1 MDHEN, CDR2 SYDVKM. The CDR3 spans 15 residues. The V gene end was trimmed by 7 bases and the J gene end by 5 bases; junction bases not matched to a gene: 8. In nucleotides, the CDR3 is TGTGCCAGCACCAACCGGGACAGGGGTTATCAGCCCCAGCATTTT. Translated, it gives CASTNRDRGYQPQHF.

J is TRBJ2-6 and V is TRBV7-9; D not resolved. V lost 5 bases to trimming and J lost 4 bases, with 18 bases between them. CDR1 SEHNR and CDR2 FQNEAQ come from the germline V gene (reference sequence). The CDR3 runs to 17 residues. The CDR3 loop reads CASSPLNPLTGANVLTF. The CDR3 DNA reads as TGTGCCAGCAGCCCGCTTAACCCCCTAACCGGGGCCAACGTCCTGACTTTC.

This clone has just one count. J is TRBJ2-7 and V is TRBV29-1; TRBD1 is a possible D gene (6 bases). Trimming pared 6 bases from V and 7 bases from J, leaving 16 bases between. Germline CDR1 SQVTM, CDR2 ANQGSEA. There are 12 residues in the CDR3. CDR3 nucleotides: TGCAGCGTCCAGGGGCCCTACAGGGAGCAGTACTTC. Protein sequence: CSVQGPYREQYF.

The chain links TRBV5-4 to TRBJ2-1, with TRBD1 identical over 9 bases. CDR1 is SGHNT, CDR2 YYREEE, per germline (reference sequence). V lost 3 bases and J lost 7; bases outside the gene matches: 11. The CDR3 length is 16 residues. The CDR3 reads CASSSLRDRDTNEQFF. The CDR3 nucleotides read TGTGCCAGCAGCTCACTCCGGGACAGGGATACGAATGAGCAGTTCTTC.

The rearrangement joins TRBV11-1 to TRBJ2-7; 9 nucleotides align to TRBD2. CDR3 length: 15 amino acids. In germline, CDR1 is SGHAT, CDR2 FQDESV (reference sequence). Trimming removed 4 bases from V and 0 bases from J; junction bases left unmatched: 4. The chain's CDR3 is CASSSTSGPSYEQYF. The CDR3 region has the DNA TGTGCCAGCAGCTCCACTAGCGGGCCCTCCTACGAGCAGTACTTC. Full variable domain (remainder filled in from reference TRBV11-1 and TRBJ2-7): EAEVAQSPRYKITEKSQAVAFWCDPISGHATLYWYRQILGQGPELLVQFQDESVVDDSQLPKDRFSAERLKGVDSTLKIQPAELGDSAMYLCASSSTSGPSYEQYFGPGTRLTVT.

V and J are TRBV19 and TRBJ1-5; 10 bases line up with TRBD1. CDR1 and CDR2 from the germline V gene are LNHDA and SQIVND (reference sequence). This CDR3 spans 12 amino acids. J gave up 12 bases and V 5 bases, and 4 bases lay outside the gene matches. This chain's CDR3 is CASSVGQGSQHF. Here the CDR3 DNA reads TGTGCCAGTAGTGTGGGACAGGGGAGCCAGCATTTT. Looking up the rest from reference TRBV19 and TRBJ1-5 gives the full variable domain: DGGITQSPKYLFRKEGQNVTLSCEQNLNHDAMYWYRQDPGQGLRLIYYSQIVNDFQKGDIAEGYSVSREKKESFPLTVTSAQKNPTAFYLCASSVGQGSQHFGDGTRLSIL.

The V gene is TRBV19, the J gene TRBJ2-5; D unresolved. The CDR3 has 13 residues. CDR1 and CDR2 from the germline V gene are LNHDA and SQIVND (reference sequence). The V end was cut by 5 bases, the J end by 5 bases, with 12 bases between. The CDR3 DNA sequence: TGTGCCAGTAGTCCCACGTTCACGGAGACCCAGTACTTC. Its protein product is CASSPTFTETQYF.

This chain links TRBV15 with TRBJ1-2; a weak D match, TRBD1 (5 bases). The CDR3 runs 19 residues. Germline assignment: CDR1 LNHNV and CDR2 YYDKDF (reference sequence). V was pared by 0 bases and J by 4 bases, with 24 bases between. The CDR3 region is CATSRDLMGSKGFIYGYTF. DNA for the CDR3: TGTGCCACCAGCAGAGATCTTATGGGGTCAAAGGGGTTCATCTATGGCTACACCTTC. Together with reference TRBV15 and TRBJ1-2, the CDR3 gives the full variable domain: DAMVIQNPRYQVTQFGKPVTLSCSQTLNHNVMYWYQQKSSQAPKLLFHYYDKDFNNEADTPDNFQSRRPNTSFCFLDIRSPGLGDTAMYLCATSRDLMGSKGFIYGYTFGSGTRLTVV.

The chain links TRBV12-5 to TRBJ2-7; D perhaps matches TRBD2 (6 bases). Per the germline V gene, CDR1 is LGHNT and CDR2 is FRNRAP. CDR3 length: 17 amino acids. The germline V and J ends were trimmed by 2 bases and 5 bases, with 22 bases remaining between them. DNA of the CDR3: TGTGCTAGTGGTTTGTCAGGGTCCGGGGGAACCTGGGACGAGCAGTACTTC. This sequence encodes CASGLSGSGGTWDEQYF.

This sequence joins TRBV2 and TRBJ1-4; TRBD1 agrees at 8 bases. The CDR3 totals 14 residues. Looked up from germline, CDR1 is SNHLY and CDR2 is FYNNEI. J lost 14 bases, V lost 1 base, and 9 bases had no gene match. CDR3 coding DNA: TGTGCCAGCAGTGAAGTGGGACAGGCCAAGTCCCTGTTTTTT. It yields the protein CASSEVGQAKSLFF.